This T cell receptor (beta chain) was documented in a study of cytomegalovirus exposure and HLA in healthy donors (TCRdb year 2017). About the study as a whole: An earlier analysis of a few hundred of the donors reported about 300 Gb of sequence data and around 100 million unique TCR beta sequences obtained from about 179 million T cells. An early release covering some 640 HLA-typed donors comprised about 290 gigabases of sequencing data and 85 million or so unique TCR sequences. Among the roughly 430 genotyped donors, around 81% belonged to the genetic ancestry cluster associated with self-reported Caucasian donors. The aim of the study was to test whether cataloging public T cell receptors could identify signatures of past pathogen exposure. The study used immunosequencing to profile the T cell repertoires of 600 to 850 subjects and linked those repertoires to cytomegalovirus serostatus. Besides the first cohort of around 670 subjects, a separate validation cohort made up of 90 to 150 different subjects was used. High-throughput TCR immunosequencing, statistical association of individual TCRs with disease status, and machine learning were combined to predict cytomegalovirus infection status. A later analysis re-examined previously published TCR beta repertoires from 500 to 700 donors and added high-resolution HLA genotyping to investigate patterns of TCR occurrence. Rather than using new phenotypic data, the later analysis identified candidate immune exposures from TCR beta sequences and from how often those sequences occurred across donors. To decide whether each TCR beta V gene segment behaved as functional or pseudogenic, an earlier analysis of approximately 620 of the donors relied on high-throughput TCR beta sequencing. Donor age, sex, ethnicity and CMV serostatus were compiled alongside the repertoire data. In a later genetic analysis, genome-wide SNP genotypes for about three fifths of the 666 donors were used, and that subset was treated as a discovery cohort. All discovery cohort repertoires had been generated using a single sequencing platform. HLA typing included class I and class II loci at four-digit resolution. The number of typed donors differed by locus: roughly 620-640 for A, B, C, DRB1 and DQB1; 522 for DQA1; roughly 600 for DPA1; and 400 to 480 for DPB1. Roughly 5 DR-DQ haplotypes were handled as single units for association and clustering because linkage in the cohort was strong. Across 398 genotyped donors of the cohort, an average of approximately 220,000 unique TCR beta nucleotide sequences per donor were sequenced, and roughly 17% of those sequences were non-productive. Overall study outcomes, separate from this receptor: In an earlier analysis of 500 to 650 of the donors, most TCR beta V segments appeared in productive rearrangements about 87% or about 30% of the time, broadly matching IMGT annotations. A later analysis reported that several top co-occurrence clusters appeared linked to parvovirus B19, influenza, CMV and Epstein-Barr virus. In a later genetic analysis, a missense DCLRE1C variant was associated with V-gene and J-gene trimming of TCR beta chains, and the association was replicated in an independent cohort. Because counts were too low, 15 to 20 rarely observed V segments, including chromosome 9 orphons, were left out of the earlier analysis of about 620 of the donors. In a later analysis, HLA-associated TCR beta chains showed more clonal expansion and lower generation probabilities than non-associated chains that were equally common. The classifier was reported to diagnose cytomegalovirus status with high specificity and sensitivity in both the original and validation cohorts. A few of the identified cytomegalovirus-associated TCR beta chains were confirmed in vitro to be specific for cytomegalovirus antigens. In this cohort, only TCR beta chains were sequenced, and detectable features were limited by the absence of alpha or paired-chain data. Sequencing depth was assumed to be roughly uniform across donors in the presence/absence analyses, though that assumption may not hold. A further reported finding was that TCR beta sequences accurately predicted the HLA-A and HLA-B alleles for most subjects in the first cohort. A later analysis found that most CMV-associated TCR beta chains appeared HLA-restricted, with HLA associations seemingly driven largely by CMV exposure. HLA typing was unavailable for some donors at each locus, so association tests used only the typed subset. The sequencing pipeline was judged likely to have produced a cluster of highly shared sequence variants as a technical artifact. Correlated functional status among segregating V segments might be attributable to linkage disequilibrium, but an unknown experimental factor could not be ruled out. According to the authors, the approach could potentially be generalized to other disease states and immunological phenotypes. When HLA alleles, especially DR and DQ, strongly co-occurred, TCR associations were difficult to assign to individual alleles. CMV serostatus was the only immune exposure information available for the cohort. At a false discovery rate of 0.05, a later analysis linked some 18,000 TCR beta sequences to specific HLA alleles. According to a later genetic analysis, donors in an Asian-associated ancestry cluster had fewer N-insertions in productive TCRs than the approximately 610-donor mean. A later analysis found that TCR association rates varied across HLA loci, with DRB1 alleles showing the most associated TCRs and HLA-C alleles the fewest. While some public TCRs were present in many individuals, most TCR sequences turned up only very rarely across donors. The study gave a list of 150 to 200 TCR beta chains associated with cytomegalovirus.

The cohort was made up of approximately 700 healthy bone marrow donors. Cohort members were all nominally healthy when sampled, although unrecorded immune exposures were likely present. The donor tested CMV seronegative and was one of the 352 seronegative cohort members. A peripheral blood sample was collected from each donor, and TCR beta sequencing was performed on peripheral blood mononuclear cells. Genomic DNA was extracted from the blood cell samples with the Qiagen DNeasy Blood Extraction Kit. Concerning this clone itself: Its antigen is unknown.

Library construction relied on the immunoSEQ multiplex PCR assay. A mixture of 60 forward primers for TCR Vbeta segments and 13 reverse primers for TCR Jbeta segments was used in the multiplex PCR. The CDR3 region of rearranged TCR beta genes was amplified from genomic DNA with a multiplex PCR assay. The Illumina HiSeq System was used to sequence the amplified TCR beta libraries as 87-base-pair reads. In the paper's pipeline: Across the 500 to 700 repertoires, a later analysis counted 60 million to 90 million unique TCR beta chains, roughly 11 million of which were shared by at least two donors. Raw reads were error-corrected and collapsed into unique sequences by a nearest-neighbor algorithm in which closely related sequences were merged to remove PCR and sequencing errors. CDR3 sequences were aligned to IMGT reference sequences to assign V, D and J gene segments. For a sequence to be retained, a match of at least six nucleotides to both a V gene segment and a J gene segment was required. Rearrangements were classified as productive when the CDR3 lacked stop codons and remained in frame with V and J, and all other rearrangements were classified as non-productive. CDR3 was defined according to IMGT convention as the region running from the second conserved V-encoded cysteine to the conserved J-encoded phenylalanine. The earlier analysis of about 530 of the donors excluded any sequence lacking an unambiguous match to a single V gene segment. In an earlier analysis of approximately 590 of the donors, a V segment was called functional when productive rearrangements were above 56.7%, and segregating when the standard deviation between donors exceeded 5%. A statistical classification framework was developed to diagnose cytomegalovirus status using the catalog of TCR beta chain sequences. In a later analysis, TCR nucleotide sequences were compared against IMGT/GENE-DB human TR gene sequences so that V and J genes could be assigned. In a later analysis, CDR3 sequences and most-parsimonious VDJ recombination scenarios were assigned using the TCRdist pipeline. In a later analysis, each TCR beta chain was defined by its CDR3 amino acid sequence together with its V-gene family, and reads lacking a unique V-gene family were excluded. In a later analysis, 500 to 650 highly shared, low-generation-probability nucleotide sequences were removed to address suspected cross-contamination and a sequencing artifact. In a later analysis, a clonal expansion index was calculated for each public chain from normalized within-repertoire ranks of inferred template counts. A later analysis computed generation probabilities with a VDJ recombination model fitted to out-of-frame rearrangements, and checked the results against IGoR. A later analysis scored TCR-TCR, TCR-HLA and TCR-CMV co-occurrence with hypergeometric tests, applying a repertoire-size bias correction to TCR pairs. False discovery rates were estimated in a later analysis by permuting HLA or CMV assignments 20 times. In a later analysis, co-occurring TCRs were grouped using DBSCAN, and TCRdist sequence similarity was added for clustering within HLA-allele-positive subsets. Co-occurrence clustering excluded repertoires with fewer than 30,000 or more than 120,000 public chains, plus five with anomalous nucleotide sharing. The table was pulled from immuneACCESS by TCRdb, which kept in-frame rearrangements only. Such tables lose some clones; where checked, under half of the loss comes from unresolved V genes, and the rest has no known cause. D and trimming were read from the DNA, whereas the V and J calls and clone size are those reported in that table. The table for this sample records 100,000 to 150,000 clones. Clones ranked in the top ten supply 2% to 2.5% of the sample.

The clonotype was recovered from a man in his forties or fifties in good health and CMV-seronegative. What was sequenced was PBMCs.

The CDR3 protein is CASSYRGGSGTEAFF. The sequence in DNA is TGTGCCAGCAGCTACCGGGGGGGGTCAGGTACTGAAGCTTTCTTT. The sequence links TRBV14 to TRBJ1-1; TRBD1 is possibly the D segment (5 matching bases). CDR1 and CDR2 are drawn from the germline V gene: SGHDN, FVKESK. Including the terminal cysteine and phenylalanine, the CDR3 comprises 15 residues. The kept DNA is CDR3 alone, 45 bases in frame from the first base. The junction carries 18 bases between V and J, which are trimmed by 5 bases and 5 bases respectively.